These 28 T cell receptor beta chains were sequenced from one sample in a study of cytomegalovirus exposure and HLA in healthy donors. Measured with immunoSEQ multiplex PCR; TCRdb has only the in-frame clones, and not every one. This sample has some 140,000 clones, with approximately 86% found just once. The sequenced sample consisted of PBMCs. These receptor sequences come from a human donor in good health.

The J gene is TRBJ1-1, the V gene TRBV19; 8 bases align to TRBD1. The CDR3 runs 16 residues. Germline V gives CDR1 LNHDA, CDR2 SQIVND (reference sequence). After removal of 3 bases from V and 2 bases from J, the junction contained 8 bases not matched to a gene. The CDR3 is CASSILQGVGNTEAFF. CDR3 sequence (DNA): TGTGCCAGTAGTATTTTACAGGGGGTAGGTAACACTGAAGCTTTCTTT.

The CDR3 is CASSITTGANQPQHF. The CDR3 DNA follows: TGCGCCAGCAGCATAACCACAGGGGCCAATCAGCCCCAGCATTTT. V gene TRBV5-1 combines with J gene TRBJ1-5, with 7 positions matching TRBD1. With V trimmed by 4 bases and J by 3 bases, 7 bases remained unmatched. Germline V gene lookup returns CDR1 SGHRS and CDR2 YFSETQ. The CDR3 extends over 15 amino acids. Filled out from reference TRBV5-1 and TRBJ1-5, the complete variable domain reads KAGVTQTPRYLIKTRGQQVTLSCSPISGHRSVSWYQQTPGQGLQFLFEYFSETQRNKGNFPGRFSGRQFSNSRSEMNVSTLELGDSALYLCASSITTGANQPQHFGDGTRLSIL.

The chain employs TRBV12-5 and TRBJ1-1; possible D gene TRBD1, 6 bases. Deletions cut 0 bases from V and 5 bases from J, with 13 bases between. The germline gives CDR1 LGHNT, CDR2 FRNRAP. The CDR3 consists of 15 residues. Written as DNA, the CDR3 is TGTGCTAGTGGTTTGGTGGTTCCACAGGGAACTGAAGCTTTCTTT. It yields the protein CASGLVVPQGTEAFF.

This rearrangement joins TRBV6-5 to TRBJ2-7; 10 positions match TRBD1. Losses at the gene ends were 6 bases for V and 2 bases for J; bases not matched to a gene: 4. This CDR3 is 14 amino acids long. In germline, CDR1 is MNHEY, CDR2 SVGAGI. CDR3: CASRTGQGAYEQYF. CDR3 in DNA: TGTGCCAGCAGGACAGGACAGGGGGCCTACGAGCAGTACTTC.

This chain joins TRBV2 and TRBJ1-1; D remains unclear. The germline V and J ends were trimmed by 4 bases and 3 bases, with 6 bases remaining between them. In germline, CDR1 is SNHLY, CDR2 FYNNEI. The CDR3 has 12 amino acids. This CDR3 is CASSGADTEAFF. The CDR3 region has the DNA TGTGCCAGCAGTGGGGCAGACACTGAAGCTTTCTTT.

Only one count was recorded for this clone. V and J are TRBV4-3 and TRBJ1-6; TRBD1 agrees at 7 bases. The CDR3 sequence is 15 residues long. V shed 0 bases and J 9 bases; nucleotides not matched to a gene: 5. CDR1 is LGHNA, CDR2 YSLEER, per germline. The CDR3: CASSQDHRGFSPLHF. The DNA of the CDR3 is TGCGCCAGCAGCCAAGACCACAGGGGCTTTTCACCCCTCCACTTT.

The rearrangement uses TRBV5-6 and TRBJ2-5, with D tentatively TRBD2 (7 bases). CDR3 length: 15 residues. The germline CDR1 and CDR2 sequences are SGHDT and YYEEEE. Trimming removed 4 bases at V and 6 bases at J, with 19 bases between. The CDR3 is CASSPLVGGGKTQYF. In nucleotides, the CDR3 is TGTGCCAGCAGCCCTCTCGTAGGGGGAGGGAAGACCCAGTACTTC.

The chain carries TRBV5-1 and TRBJ1-5, with D possibly matching TRBD1 (6 bases). This CDR3 contains 13 residues. V was pared by 0 bases and J by 13 bases, with 14 bases between. In germline, CDR1 is SGHRS, CDR2 YFSETQ. The DNA for the CDR3 is TGCGCCAGCAGCTTGGAGGTGGGGGCAGTTCAGCATTTT. Its translation: CASSLEVGAVQHF.

This clone was seen a few times. The rearrangement uses TRBV5-1 and TRBJ2-2; maybe TRBD2 (6 bases). In germline, CDR1 is SGHRS, CDR2 YFSETQ. Trimming shortened V by 2 bases and J by 0 bases, and 8 bases separated the two germline ends. The CDR3 length is 15 residues. The CDR3 DNA follows: TGCGCCAGCAGCTTAGCGGGTGCGAACACCGGGGAGCTGTTTTTT. This gives the protein CASSLAGANTGELFF.

The chain combines TRBV6-1 with TRBJ2-5, with 7 bases matching TRBD2. Germline lookup yields CDR1 MNHNS and CDR2 SASEGT. The CDR3 runs to 15 residues. Losses at the gene ends were 6 bases for V and 2 bases for J; bases not matched to a gene: 9. The CDR3 is CASRRGTRSQETQYF. CDR3 nucleotide sequence: TGTGCCAGCAGGCGGGGGACCCGGTCGCAAGAGACCCAGTACTTC.

The V gene is TRBV11-2, the J gene TRBJ2-5; 7 bases are a match to TRBD1. The CDR3 totals 14 residues. V was clipped by 3 bases and J by 3 bases; unmatched bases: 4. Germline V gene sequence: CDR1 SGHAT, CDR2 FQNNGV. This chain's CDR3 is CASSFTGAKETQYF. CDR3 in DNA: TGTGCCAGCAGCTTTACAGGGGCTAAAGAGACCCAGTACTTC.

The count of this clone is one. This sequence joins TRBV7-8 and TRBJ1-1; TRBD1 aligns across 9 bases. The CDR3 contains 16 residues. V was pared by 1 base and J by 9 bases, with 12 bases of the junction left unmatched. Germline V lookup: CDR1 SGHVS, CDR2 FQNEAQ. The CDR3 DNA is TGTGCCAGCAGCTTAGAGGCCCCGGGGACAGGGAGGAAAGCTTTCTTT. Translated: CASSLEAPGTGRKAFF.

The rearrangement uses TRBV7-6 and TRBJ2-7; tentatively, D is TRBD1 (6 bases). V was pared by 5 bases and J by 6 bases, with 11 bases between. CDR3 length equals 12 residues. Germline CDR1 and CDR2: SGHVS and FNYEAQ. CDR3 nucleotide sequence: TGTGCCAGCAGCCTTGGGACACCCGAGCAGTACTTC. Its translation is CASSLGTPEQYF.

The rearrangement links TRBV29-1 to TRBJ1-5; 9 bases agree with TRBD1. Germline CDR1 reads SQVTM; CDR2 reads ANQGSEA. The CDR3 spans 16 residues. V lost 5 bases and J lost 1; bases outside the gene matches: 9. CDR3 bases: TGCAGCGTTCTGGTTGACAGGGGGACCAGCAATCAGCCCCAGCATTTT. Translating it yields CSVLVDRGTSNQPQHF.

This clone was seen a handful of times. V usage is TRBV29-1 and J usage is TRBJ1-2; no firm D call. Trimming cost V 4 bases and J 8 bases, with 11 bases left between them. CDR3 size: 11 residues. Looked up from germline, CDR1 is SQVTM and CDR2 is ANQGSEA. CDR3 residues: CSVGPDTGYTF. The CDR3 coding sequence is TGCAGCGTTGGGCCAGATACAGGCTACACCTTC.

This clone has only one observation. This chain links TRBV2 with TRBJ2-3, with D maybe TRBD1 (6 bases). Germline V gene lookup returns CDR1 SNHLY and CDR2 FYNNEI. The ends were cut back, 5 bases at V and 4 bases at J, with 16 bases in the middle. This CDR3 comprises 15 residues. CDR3 in amino acids: CASSRLASGADTQYF. CDR3 nucleotides: TGTGCCAGCAGTCGGCTCGCCTCAGGGGCAGATACGCAGTATTTT.

V gene TRBV5-1 combines with J gene TRBJ2-1; D may be TRBD1 (5 bases). CDR3 length equals 12 residues. Germline CDR1 SGHRS, CDR2 YFSETQ. The germline V and J ends were trimmed by 5 bases and 5 bases, with 8 bases remaining between them. CDR3 bases: TGCGCCAGCAGGACAGCGAACAATGAGCAGTTCTTC. It is translated as CASRTANNEQFF.

In this sample, this clone turned up once. The V call is TRBV5-5, the J call TRBJ1-2, with TRBD1 matching over 7 bases. V gave up 5 bases and J gave up 5 bases; unmatched junction bases: 9. The germline V gene has CDR1 SGHKS and CDR2 YYEKEE (reference sequence). This CDR3 has 14 residues. Here the CDR3 reads CASRTGQRAYGYTF. The DNA for the CDR3 is TGTGCCAGCAGGACGGGACAGAGAGCTTATGGCTACACCTTC.

This clone has more than one count but fewer than ten. The chain uses TRBV10-3 and TRBJ1-2; no reliable D call. The CDR3 extends over 13 amino acids. The V end was cut by 11 bases, the J end by 3 bases, with 16 bases between. Germline V gene lookup returns CDR1 ENHRY and CDR2 SYGVKD. The CDR3 DNA reads as TGTGCCGCGGCGTGGAAAGCTGACTATGGCTACACCTTC. The encoded protein is CAAAWKADYGYTF.

The chain carries TRBV9 and TRBJ1-1, with 10 bases matching TRBD1. Trimming cost V 3 bases and J 3 bases; bases outside gene matches: 14. The germline CDR1 and CDR2 sequences are SGDLS and YYNGEE. The CDR3 is made up of 18 amino acids. The CDR3 protein is CASSASPGQGKGDTEAFF. DNA for the CDR3: TGTGCCAGCAGCGCCTCCCCGGGACAGGGGAAGGGGGACACTGAAGCTTTCTTT.

CDR3 sequence (DNA): TGCGCCAGCAGCCCGAGACTAGCGGGCGATAGTAATGATGAGCAGTTCTTC. It codes for CASSPRLAGDSNDEQFF. The rearrangement links TRBV4-1 to TRBJ2-1, with TRBD2 identical over 10 bases. Trimming cost V 4 bases and J 8 bases; bases outside gene matches: 14. The CDR3 covers 17 residues. CDR1 is MGHRA and CDR2 is YSYEKL in the germline V gene.

The chain is built from TRBV7-9 and TRBJ2-7; D may be TRBD1 (6 bases). The germline gives CDR1 SEHNR, CDR2 FQNEAQ (reference sequence). This CDR3 has 14 residues. Trimming pared 5 bases from V and 0 bases from J, leaving 11 bases between. The CDR3 reads CASSAGTHSYEQYF. CDR3 coding DNA: TGTGCCAGCAGCGCCGGGACACACTCCTACGAGCAGTACTTC.

This chain connects TRBV27 to TRBJ2-7, with 9 bases that match TRBD1. The CDR3 extends over 14 amino acids. J lost 5 bases, V lost 3 bases, and 5 bases had no gene match. Germline CDR1 MNHEY, CDR2 SMNVEV (reference sequence). The CDR3 sequence is CASSFKGQGNEQYF. The CDR3 coding sequence is TGTGCCAGCAGTTTCAAGGGACAGGGCAACGAGCAGTACTTC.

The rearrangement joins TRBV29-1 to TRBJ2-1; TRBD2 might be the D (6 bases). Trimming cost V 2 bases and J 2 bases, with 13 bases left between them. This CDR3 is built from 15 residues. Per germline, CDR1 SQVTM and CDR2 ANQGSEA. The CDR3 sequence is CSVEREDRTYNEQFF. CDR3 in DNA: TGCAGCGTTGAAAGGGAGGATAGGACCTACAATGAGCAGTTCTTC.

The rearrangement joins TRBV5-1 to TRBJ2-1, with D possibly being TRBD2 (5 bases). V lost 0 bases, J lost 6 bases, and 16 bases lay in between. Germline lookup yields CDR1 SGHRS and CDR2 YFSETQ. The CDR3 has 16 amino acids. CDR3 protein: CASSLGSSGGTNEQFF. CDR3 sequence (DNA): TGCGCCAGCAGCTTGGGGTCCAGCGGAGGTACCAATGAGCAGTTCTTC.

The rearrangement uses TRBV5-5 and TRBJ1-3; unclear D gene. The CDR3 consists of 13 residues. Germline assignment: CDR1 SGHKS and CDR2 YYEKEE (reference sequence). The V end was cut by 4 bases, the J end by 3 bases, with 8 bases between. The CDR3 region has the DNA TGTGCCAGCAGCCCCGGTGGTGGAAACACCATATATTTT. It encodes CASSPGGGNTIYF.

This clone was recorded a few times. The gene calls are TRBV7-2 and TRBJ1-5; unclear D gene. This CDR3 comprises 13 residues. Germline values: CDR1 SGHTA, CDR2 FQGNSA. The germline V and J ends were trimmed by 5 bases and 7 bases, with 12 bases remaining between them. CDR3 in DNA: TGTGCCAGCAGCATCGTGATGAGACAGCCCCAGCATTTT. Protein sequence: CASSIVMRQPQHF.

Concerning this clone: Other nucleotide sequences from this sample produce the same CDR3. V and J are TRBV5-5 and TRBJ2-7, with D maybe TRBD2 (6 bases). The germline CDR1 and CDR2 sequences are SGHKS and YYEKEE (reference sequence). The CDR3 spans 14 residues. The V end lost 0 bases, the J end lost 0 bases, and 7 bases lay between the germline ends. The CDR3 nucleotides are TGTGCCAGCAGCTTGGTTAGCGGCTCCTACGAGCAGTACTTC. This sequence encodes CASSLVSGSYEQYF.